This T cell receptor beta chain was captured in a study of cytotoxic CD8 clonotypes in ibrutinib-treated CLL. Study conclusions and caveats: While tracking circulating CD8+ T-cell counts, baseline clonality exceeded that of age-matched healthy donors. Clonality increased with ibrutinib response but returned toward baseline at progression. The public clonotypes identified were infrequent and showed contraction or stability on treatment.

A 1 in 200,000 to 1 in 1 million T cell depth was the sequencing target. Clones were read by immunoSEQ multiplex PCR, and TCRdb kept only the in-frame ones, dropping some. Of approximately 60,000 clones listed, roughly 50% were seen once; the top ten hold around 20%. Germline CDR1 MDHEN, CDR2 SYDVKM. The V segment lost 8 bases and the J segment 5 bases; nucleotides outside the gene matches: 5. This CDR3 is 13 amino acids long. Remarks on this clone: Its target is not known.

This clonotype was sampled from a human donor with chronic lymphocytic leukemia. The chain carries TRBV28 and TRBJ2-7; 11 nucleotides line up with TRBD1. Sequences were derived from PBMCs, sampled after 24 months of ibrutinib treatment. CDR3 sequence (DNA): TGTGCCAGCCAGGACAGGGGGCGTCACGAGCAGTACTTC. Encoded protein: CASQDRGRHEQYF.